This section outlines one T cell receptor (beta chain) sequence together with its context. Antigen unknown. The sample originates from a study of cytomegalovirus exposure and HLA in healthy donors. Study results and caveats: Presence/absence analysis assumed near-uniform sequencing depth across donors.

Losses at the gene ends were 0 bases for V and 7 bases for J; bases not matched to a gene: 7. CDR1 LNHDA and CDR2 SQIVND come from the germline V gene (reference sequence). The CDR3 spans 16 residues. 13 Jbeta primers and 60 Vbeta primers were used for the PCR. The method was immunoSEQ multiplex PCR; TCRdb's version includes in-frame clones alone and lacks a portion of them. This sample yields about 120,000 clones, of which around three quarters are seen a single time; about 3.3% belongs to the top ten. This receptor was taken from a woman in her twenties or thirties in good health and CMV-seropositive. The chain couples TRBV19 to TRBJ1-4, with 8 bases that match TRBD1. Material for sequencing was PBMCs. DNA for the CDR3: TGTGCCAGTAGTATAGATGCCGACAGGGGAGGTGAAAAACTGTTTTTT. This encodes CASSIDADRGGEKLFF.